The clone carrying this T cell receptor (beta chain) was seen at least ten times. Its antigen is not known. This sample stems from a study of T cells in Graves' hyperthyroidism and ophthalmopathy. Study-level results: The authors' 13 V-J model separated ophthalmopathy from stable hyperthyroidism.

The source material, RNA transcripts, was used to amplify TCR beta CDR3 regions. A set of HTBI primers served as the primers for a first-round RT-PCR of the TCR CDR3. TCRdb reanalysed the multiplex PCR reads using MiXCR and keeps one entry per CDR3 protein. The sample shows about 600,000 distinct CDR3 sequences, approximately 16% of them seen only once. This clonotype was obtained from a woman aged 40 to 49 with Graves' ophthalmopathy. The sample comprised blood.

The CDR3 DNA is TGTGCCAGCAGTTCACGGACAGGCACAGATACGCAGTATTTT. Translating gives CASSSRTGTDTQYF. V is TRBV27 and J is TRBJ2-3; maybe TRBD1 (6 bases). CDR1 is MNHEY and CDR2 is SMNVEV in the germline V gene (reference sequence). The CDR3 sequence is 14 residues long. V was trimmed by 4 bases and J by 1 base, leaving 9 bases between them.